This TCR beta chain was sequenced in a study of PD-1 blockade in classical Hodgkin lymphoma (dated by TCRdb to 2018 to 2020). Study-level background: Nivolumab dosing was 3 mg/kg intravenously every 2 weeks, continuing until either disease progression or unacceptable toxicity. To define a peripheral blood immune signature of response to PD-1 blockade in classical Hodgkin lymphoma, the study combined TCR beta sequencing with CyTOF.

This clone is described as medium-sized (0.01 to 0.1%). There is no known antigen for this receptor. Per-base quality was not reported, and no clone a single base away is much larger than it. Overall results and qualifications from the work: Baseline TCR diversity was reported to be lower in newly diagnosed patients than in healthy donors, and even lower in relapsed/refractory patients. Lower diversity was observed in patients in whom nivolumab was started less than 1 year after ASCT, and these patients were excluded from later analyses so that confounding by immune reconstitution would be avoided. Among trial patients, those achieving complete response had baseline diversity similar to that of newly diagnosed patients, while diversity was significantly lower in partial responders and progressors. The study covered only a single clinical trial cohort, and the causes of the repertoire differences, possibly disease activity or prior therapy, were still not defined. A significant rise by C4D1 was seen in CD4+ but not CD8+ TCR diversity (p=0.0027 vs p=0.16), with the rise being most apparent in complete responders (p=0.02).

Genomic DNA was extracted with the Qiagen DNeasy kit from unsorted PBMCs and from negatively selected CD4+ and CD8+ fractions. TCR beta CDR3 regions were subjected to amplification by immunoSEQ multiplex PCR with primers that anneal to V and J segments. A synthetic immune receptor repertoire was used to minimize amplification bias, and any remaining bias was removed computationally after sequencing. In the source study's methods: Custom Python scripts were used to quantify repertoire diversity as the Shannon entropy index. Unsorted, CD4+ and CD8+ repertoires were analyzed separately, except in combined analyses where CD4+ and CD8+ sequences were merged in silico. A clone counted as expanded when the clone's frequency after treatment rose at least 2-fold relative to C1D1, and clones undetected at baseline were given a pseudocount of 0.5. Clones with 0 or 1 copy at C1D1 were classified as singleton clones, and clones with 2 or more copies were classified as non-singleton clones. By matching protein sequences in sorted samples from the same patient, clones expanded in unsorted samples were annotated as CD4+, CD8+ or unknown. Wilcoxon tests on paired samples were used to test changes in diversity from C1D1 to C4D1. TCRdb obtained this table from immuneACCESS and retained in-frame rearrangements with V and J assigned. These tables miss some clones; where compared with another copy, unresolved V genes account for less than half of the shortfall, and the remainder is unexplained. D and trimming come from the DNA, and the V and J calls and clone size come from that table. The sample table lists tens of thousands of clones, about three quarters of them with a count of one. The top ten hold around 15% of the sample.

The time point label, read with the paper, signifies: cycle 1 day 1 (C1D1), immediately before nivolumab initiation. All trial patients had relapsed after autologous stem cell transplantation, with cohorts A, B and C differing in prior brentuximab vedotin exposure. The trial cohort included fewer than 60 patients with relapsed/refractory classical Hodgkin lymphoma, and each patient had a best overall response of complete response, partial response or progressive disease. Trial patients were treated with single-agent nivolumab in the multi-cohort phase II CheckMate 205 trial. An independent review committee assessed best overall response using the 2007 International Working Group response criteria. Trial PBMCs were obtained immediately prior to nivolumab initiation (C1D1) and on therapy at cycle 2 day 1 and cycle 4 day 1. After peripheral blood was drawn into 8 mL Vacutainer Cell Preparation Tubes, PBMCs were isolated by centrifugation and then cryopreserved.

The TCR originated in a human donor with classical Hodgkin lymphoma. Sequencing used peripheral blood mononuclear cells (PBMCs), obtained at baseline.

The CDR3 sequence is CASSPTDAGTGGEKLFF. The DNA is TGTGCCAGCAGCCCGACGGATGCCGGGACAGGGGGTGAAAAACTGTTTTTT. Recombination joined TRBV7-9 with TRBJ1-4; 11 bases in the junction line up with TRBD1. The cysteine opens and the phenylalanine closes a CDR3 of 17 amino acids. The kept DNA is CDR3 alone, 51 bases in frame from the first base. Trimming takes 5 bases off V and 7 bases off J; junction bases not matched to a gene: 12. The CDR1 and CDR2 encoded by the germline V gene (reference sequence) are SEHNR and FQNEAQ.